Here is one T cell receptor (beta chain) with its context. No antigen is known for it. CDR3-region Arm-PCR and iRepertoire HTBI primers produced the TCR beta libraries. One entry per CDR3 protein, called by TCRdb with MiXCR from the multiplex PCR reads. This table has about 460,000 distinct CDR3 sequences, less than 25% appearing once. The record originates from a study of regulatory T cells in long-lasting Graves disease. Time point specified: persistent/refractory GD, antithyroid drugs over 5 years with positive TRAb. Extracted RNA from PBMCs served as the source of the TCR library. It was American Thyroid Association guidelines that determined Graves' disease diagnosis. With EDTA tubes as the receptacles, around 10 milliliters of peripheral blood were drawn. The germline V gene has CDR1 SGHDN and CDR2 FVKESK. The V gene end was trimmed by 4 bases and the J gene end by 6 bases; junction bases not matched to a gene: 2. This CDR3 is 13 amino acids long.

Study results and caveats: A greater number of public clonotypes (approximately 2,500) was shared by persistent patients than by new patients (approximately 880). TRBV28, TRBJ1-2 and TRBJ2-5 were segments that persistent disease favored.

Specimen: peripheral blood mononuclear cells (PBMCs), collected when the disease was refractory, from a patient treated with antithyroid drugs. The receptor's source is a female donor with Graves disease. The chain joins TRBV14 to TRBJ2-2; 7 nucleotides match TRBD2. CDR3 coding DNA: TGTGCCAGCAGCCCCCGGGAGGCCGGGGAGCTGTTTTTT. Translation gives CASSPREAGELFF. Using reference TRBV14 and TRBJ2-2 for the parts outside the CDR3, the full variable domain is EAGVTQFPSHSVIEKGQTVTLRCDPISGHDNLYWYRRVMGKEIKFLLHFVKESKQDESGMPNNRFLAERTGGTYSTLKVQPAELEDSGVYFCASSPREAGELFFGEGSRLTVL.